This T cell receptor beta chain was sequenced during a study of blood T cell repertoires in COVID-19 (dated by TCRdb to 2019 to 2021). General notes on the study: The collaborator samples originated in the United States, Italy and Spain and spanned the acute and convalescent phases of COVID-19. Where available, HLA class I and class II types were taken from metadata supplied by the sample provider and were not determined by assay-based typing. The material from the prospective study consisted of cDNA or gDNA derived from T cells, B-cell-depleted T cells, or PBMCs. A de-identified subject ID, COVID-19 status, age in years and sex were almost always included in the sample metadata. The samples were drawn from two sources: the first 160 participants of the ongoing ImmuneRACE study, and 1,000 to 1,500 subjects contributed by 6 global collaborators. The dataset comprised deeply sampled blood TCRbeta repertoires from subjects exposed to, actively infected with, or recovered from COVID-19. A freely available public database, intended as a resource for researchers studying the immune response to SARS-CoV-2, is where the repertoires were released. Beyond this particular receptor, the publication reports: The quantity of clinical and demographic metadata differed by source and by participant and was supplied without curation.

TCRbeta CDR3 regions were amplified from genomic DNA using the immunoSEQ Assay, a bias-controlled multiplex PCR. On the study's bioinformatics: Within the assay, amplification of reference gene primers was used to estimate how many nucleated cells each sample contained. Sequence reads were collapsed and filtered to measure the absolute abundance of every unique TCRbeta CDR3 rearrangement. For each sample, productive Simpson clonality was calculated by taking the square root of Simpson's diversity index across productive rearrangements. TCRdb took this table from immuneACCESS and kept in-frame rearrangements with V and J called. Such tables lack part of the clones; where checked against another copy, unresolved V genes explain under half of the gap, and the rest is unexplained. V and J calls and clone size are copied from that table; D and trimming were computed from the DNA. The sample table holds fewer than 350,000 clones, of which around 89% were seen once. The ten largest clones capture under 2% of the sample.

In Seattle, one collaborating source enrolled patients while the infection was active and tracked those patients longitudinally over the course of disease. The collaborating institutions used their own protocols to collect whole blood in K2EDTA tubes. For TCRbeta analysis, collaborators shipped samples in one of three forms: frozen whole blood, isolated PBMCs, or DNA extracted from either of those sample types. Taken from cysteine to phenylalanine, the CDR3 has 14 residues. This entry keeps only the CDR3 DNA: 42 bases, framed from base 1. V loses 6 bases of germline sequence and J loses 3 bases, and the interval between the two ends is 14 bases. CDR1 and CDR2, looked up from the germline V gene (reference sequence), are LNHDA and SQIVND. Turning to this clone: What antigen it recognizes has not been identified. The sample holds no much larger clone one base away, and base qualities are not on file.

The sample consisted of peripheral blood. The chain links TRBV19 with TRBJ1-1, with the D gene uncertain. The TCR comes from a woman aged 25 to 39 with COVID-19, enrolled during active disease. The CDR3 in this case is CASSVGGGYTEAFF. The nucleotides are TGTGCCAGTAGCGTGGGAGGAGGGTACACTGAAGCTTTCTTT.